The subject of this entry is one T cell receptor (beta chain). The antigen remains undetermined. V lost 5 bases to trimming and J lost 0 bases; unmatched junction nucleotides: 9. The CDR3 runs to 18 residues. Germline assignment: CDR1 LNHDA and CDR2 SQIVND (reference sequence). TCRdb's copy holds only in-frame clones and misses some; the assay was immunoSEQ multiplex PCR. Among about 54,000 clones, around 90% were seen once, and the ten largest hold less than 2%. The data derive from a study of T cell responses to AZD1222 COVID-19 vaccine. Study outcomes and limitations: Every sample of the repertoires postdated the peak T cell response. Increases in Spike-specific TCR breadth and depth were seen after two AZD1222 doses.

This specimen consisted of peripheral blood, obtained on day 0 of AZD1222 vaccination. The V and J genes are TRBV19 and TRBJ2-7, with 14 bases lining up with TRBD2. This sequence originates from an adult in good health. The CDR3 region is CASSVIRGTSGSSYEQYF. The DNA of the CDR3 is TGTGCCAGTAGTGTCATCAGGGGGACTAGCGGGAGCTCCTACGAGCAGTACTTC.